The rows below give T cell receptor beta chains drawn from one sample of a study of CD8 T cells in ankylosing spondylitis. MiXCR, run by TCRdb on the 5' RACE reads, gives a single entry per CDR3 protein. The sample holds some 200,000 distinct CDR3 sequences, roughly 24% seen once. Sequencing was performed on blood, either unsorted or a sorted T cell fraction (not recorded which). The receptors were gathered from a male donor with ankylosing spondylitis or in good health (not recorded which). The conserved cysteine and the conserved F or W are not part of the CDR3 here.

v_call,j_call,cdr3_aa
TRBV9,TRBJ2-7,ASSVDPGFSYEQY
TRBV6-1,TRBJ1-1,ASSLRRGARNTEAF
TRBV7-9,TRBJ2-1,ASRRAGGSYNEQF
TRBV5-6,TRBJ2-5,ASSSETSGRKTQY
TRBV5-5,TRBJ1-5,ASSLVGGNQPQH
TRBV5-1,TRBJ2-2,ASSLGQGYTGELF
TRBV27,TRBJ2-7,ASSFLTGGTEQY
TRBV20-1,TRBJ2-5,SARDGGKGRETQY
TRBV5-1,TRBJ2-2,ASSLGQGDTGELF
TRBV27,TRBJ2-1,ASSLRSNEQF
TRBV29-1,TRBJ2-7,SVGHATYEQY
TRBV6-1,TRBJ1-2,ASSPGQGLSYGYT
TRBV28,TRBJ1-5,ASRSPGTQNQPQH
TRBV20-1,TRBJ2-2,SASRGAGELF
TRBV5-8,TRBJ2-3,ASERDPADTQY
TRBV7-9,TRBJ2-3,ASSLGLAGGSSDTQY
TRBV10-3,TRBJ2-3,AISERGSTDTQY
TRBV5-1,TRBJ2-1,ASSLPTRDEQF
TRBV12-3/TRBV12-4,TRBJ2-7,ASSLALGGSSYEQY
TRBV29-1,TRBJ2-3,SSSGRGTDTQY
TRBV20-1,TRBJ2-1,SASRGSSGNDEQF
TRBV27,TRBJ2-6,ASSLQGGANVLT
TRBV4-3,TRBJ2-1,ASSQEQAGGPYNEQF
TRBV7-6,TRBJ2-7,ASSLDEESSEQY
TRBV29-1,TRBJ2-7,SVRDWDYEQY
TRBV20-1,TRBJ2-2,SASKATNTGELF
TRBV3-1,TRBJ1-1,ASSQARTGLNTEAF
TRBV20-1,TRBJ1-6,SAKQGVNNSPLH
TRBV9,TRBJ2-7,ASSVAVGGDEQY
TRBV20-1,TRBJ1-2,SARVPGSYGYT
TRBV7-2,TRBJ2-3,ASSTGFGNTQY
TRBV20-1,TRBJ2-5,SARRTRLGETQY
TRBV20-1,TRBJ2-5,SATDRRPPKTQY
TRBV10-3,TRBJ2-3,AISESGGPGTDTQY
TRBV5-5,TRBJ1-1,ASIITVGTEAF
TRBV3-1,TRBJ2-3,ASSFGGRALTDTQY
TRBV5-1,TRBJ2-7,ASSRIDGQGYEQY
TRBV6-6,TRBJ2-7,ASTTHYEQY
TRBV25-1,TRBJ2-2,ASSETPGRDGELF
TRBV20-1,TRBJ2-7,SVLGDTYEQY
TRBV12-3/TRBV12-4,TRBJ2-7,ASNQGSSYEQY
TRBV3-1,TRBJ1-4,ASRHSNSLRQGEFGEKLF
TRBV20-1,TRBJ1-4,SARWDYEKLF
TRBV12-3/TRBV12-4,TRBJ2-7,ASSHDSRRTYEQY
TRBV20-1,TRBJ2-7,SAKTGTSGRFNEQY
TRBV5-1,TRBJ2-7,ASQGGYPLYEQY
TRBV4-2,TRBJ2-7,ASSQLAGGYYEQY
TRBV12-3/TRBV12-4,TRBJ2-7,ASSPRDRAYEQY
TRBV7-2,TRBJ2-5,ASSYGQGETQY
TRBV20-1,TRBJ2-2,SARFVNTGELF
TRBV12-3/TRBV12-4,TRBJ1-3,ASSWTVSGNTIY
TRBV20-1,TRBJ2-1,SASKGSSYNEQF
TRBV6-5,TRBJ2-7,ASSYRTSRDYEQY